This T cell receptor (beta chain) was obtained from a study of cytomegalovirus exposure and HLA in healthy donors listed by TCRdb under 2017. In the study overall: According to an earlier analysis of a few hundred of the donors, 150 million to 200 million T cells yielded over 90 million unique TCR beta sequences and about 300 Gb of sequence data. The study aimed to test whether signatures of past pathogen exposure could be identified by cataloging public T cell receptors. In a later genetic analysis, genome-wide SNP genotypes for about three fifths of the roughly 670 donors were used, and that subset was treated as a discovery cohort. In addition to the first cohort of about 650 subjects, a separate validation cohort of 130 or so different subjects was used. Both class I and class II loci were covered by HLA typing, at four-digit resolution. An early release covering just under 650 HLA-typed donors comprised approximately 300 gigabases of sequencing data and around 80 million unique TCR sequences. Every discovery cohort repertoire had been produced on one sequencing platform. Using immunosequencing, the study profiled T cell repertoires from 550 to 750 subjects and related those repertoires to cytomegalovirus serostatus. On average, around 200,000 unique TCR beta nucleotide sequences were sequenced per donor among more than 350 genotyped donors of the cohort, with roughly 18% of those sequences being non-productive. In a later analysis, previously published TCR beta repertoires from about 640 donors were re-analyzed and high-resolution HLA genotyping was added so that TCR occurrence patterns could be studied. The number of donors typed differed by locus, with 629-630 for A, B, C, DRB1 and DQB1, around 520 for DQA1, 600 to 610 for DPA1, and 450 to 480 for DPB1. To predict cytomegalovirus infection status, the study brought together high-throughput TCR immunosequencing, statistical association of individual TCRs with disease status, and machine learning. Donor age, sex, ethnicity and CMV serostatus were compiled alongside the repertoire data. An earlier analysis of 587 of the donors used high-throughput TCR beta sequencing to judge whether each TCR beta V gene segment behaved as functional or pseudogenic. Because of strong linkage in the cohort, four or five DR-DQ haplotypes were treated as single units for association and clustering. Rather than drawing on any new phenotypic data, the later analysis identified candidate immune exposures from TCR beta sequences and the way those sequences occurred across donors. Of the approximately 400 genotyped donors, approximately 83% fell in the genetic ancestry cluster associated with self-reported Caucasian donors.

Points the paper makes about the study in general: A group of highly shared sequence variants was considered likely to be a technical artifact of the sequencing pipeline. In a later analysis, HLA-associated TCR beta chains were found to be more clonally expanded and to have lower generation probabilities than equally common non-associated chains. Most CMV-associated TCR beta chains appeared to be HLA-restricted in a later analysis, and the HLA associations seemed to be driven largely by CMV exposure. In a later analysis, more than 15,000 TCR beta sequences were associated with specific HLA alleles at a false discovery rate of 0.05. Roughly uniform sequencing depth across donors was assumed in presence/absence analyses, although this assumption may not hold. A further reported finding was that TCR beta sequences accurately predicted the HLA-A and HLA-B alleles for most subjects in the first cohort. A later genetic analysis reported fewer N-insertions in productive TCRs among donors in an Asian-associated ancestry cluster than the roughly 640-donor mean. Immune exposure information for the cohort was limited to CMV serostatus. Because some donors lacked HLA typing at each locus, the association tests relied only on the typed subset. Linkage disequilibrium might explain the correlated functional status among segregating V segments, but an unknown experimental factor could not be excluded. In both the original and validation cohorts, the classifier was reported to diagnose cytomegalovirus status with high specificity and sensitivity. An earlier analysis of approximately 530 of the donors showed that most TCR beta V segments appeared in productive rearrangements either about 87% or about 30% of the time, which broadly matched IMGT annotations. According to the authors, the approach could potentially be generalized to other disease states and immunological phenotypes. A later analysis found that TCR association rates varied across HLA loci, with DRB1 alleles showing the most associated TCRs and HLA-C alleles the fewest. The study listed 164 TCR beta chains as associated with cytomegalovirus. Assigning TCR associations to individual alleles was difficult when HLA alleles, especially DR and DQ, strongly co-occurred. Some IMGT-functional V segments, including TRBV6-2 and TRBV6-3, could not be told apart with the 87-base-pair reads, so those segments were excluded. This cohort had only TCR beta chains sequenced, and the lack of alpha or paired-chain data limited which features could be detected. Because counts were too low, roughly 18 rarely observed V segments, including chromosome 9 orphons, were left out of the earlier analysis of about 500 of the donors. A later analysis reported that several top co-occurrence clusters appeared linked to parvovirus B19, influenza, CMV and Epstein-Barr virus. In a later genetic analysis, a missense DCLRE1C variant was associated with V-gene and J-gene trimming of TCR beta chains, and the association was replicated in an independent cohort. A few of the identified cytomegalovirus-associated TCR beta chains were confirmed in vitro to be specific for cytomegalovirus antigens. Most TCR sequences were seen in very few donors, while some public TCRs were found in many individuals.

The cohort consisted of 650 to 700 healthy bone marrow donors. All cohort members were sampled while nominally healthy, although unrecorded immune exposures were likely present. The donor tested CMV seronegative, placing the donor among the 352 seronegative members of the cohort. A peripheral blood sample was collected from each donor, and TCR beta sequencing was performed on peripheral blood mononuclear cells. Genomic DNA extraction from the blood cell samples was performed with the Qiagen DNeasy Blood Extraction Kit. Receptor amplification or capture employed the immunoSEQ multiplex PCR assay. A mixture of 60 forward primers for TCR Vbeta segments and 13 reverse primers for TCR Jbeta segments was used in the multiplex PCR. Amplification of the CDR3 region of rearranged TCR beta genes was performed with a multiplex PCR assay on genomic DNA. On the Illumina HiSeq System, the amplified TCR beta libraries were sequenced as 87-base-pair reads. The study's own analysis went as follows. Across the 640 or so repertoires, a later analysis counted approximately 83 million unique TCR beta chains, 9 million to 14 million of which were shared by at least two donors. To remove PCR and sequencing errors, raw reads were error-corrected and collapsed into unique sequences using a nearest-neighbor algorithm that merged closely related sequences. V, D and J gene segments were assigned by aligning CDR3 sequences to IMGT reference sequences. For a sequence to be retained, a match of at least six nucleotides to both a V gene segment and a J gene segment was required. Rearrangements were called productive when the CDR3 lacked stop codons and stayed in frame with V and J; all others were non-productive. CDR3 was defined by IMGT convention, running from the second conserved V-encoded cysteine to the conserved J-encoded phenylalanine. The earlier analysis of a few hundred of the donors excluded any sequence lacking an unambiguous match to a single V gene segment. An earlier analysis of a few hundred of the donors called V segments functional above 56.7% productive rearrangements and segregating when the between-donor standard deviation exceeded 5%. To diagnose cytomegalovirus status from the catalog of TCR beta chain sequences, a statistical classification framework was built. A later analysis assigned V and J genes by comparing TCR nucleotide sequences with IMGT/GENE-DB human TR gene sequences. Using the TCRdist pipeline, a later analysis assigned CDR3 sequences along with most-parsimonious VDJ recombination scenarios. In a later analysis, each TCR beta chain was defined by its CDR3 amino acid sequence together with its V-gene family, and reads lacking a unique V-gene family were excluded. As a way to deal with suspected cross-contamination and a sequencing artifact, a later analysis dropped under 600 nucleotide sequences that were highly shared and had low generation probability. In a later analysis, a clonal expansion index for each public chain was calculated from normalized within-repertoire ranks of inferred template counts. Generation probabilities in a later analysis came from a VDJ recombination model fitted to out-of-frame rearrangements, and those results were checked against IGoR. Hypergeometric tests were used in a later analysis to score TCR-TCR, TCR-HLA and TCR-CMV co-occurrence, with a repertoire-size bias correction applied to the TCR pairs. To estimate false discovery rates, a later analysis permuted the HLA or CMV assignments 20 times. A later analysis grouped co-occurring TCRs with DBSCAN, adding TCRdist sequence similarity when clustering within HLA-allele-positive subsets. Co-occurrence clustering excluded repertoires with fewer than 30,000 or more than 120,000 public chains, plus five with anomalous nucleotide sharing. TCRdb took over this immuneACCESS table, retaining in-frame rearrangements with V and J assigned. Such tables are incomplete; in checked studies, under half of the missing clones stem from an unresolved V gene, and the remainder is unexplained. The V and J calls and clone size were taken over from that table, and D and trimming were inferred from the DNA. This sample comprises some 96,000 clones, under 65% of them detected only once. Of the sample, roughly 3.2% is held by the ten largest clones.

This clone has just a few counts. Its antigen is unknown. No quality values exist for individual bases; no much larger clone is one base distant. The germline V gene yields SNHLY for CDR1 and FYNNEI for CDR2. Taken from cysteine to phenylalanine, the CDR3 has 16 residues. Just CDR3 DNA is preserved here, 48 bases in frame from base 1. V is trimmed back by 6 bases and J by 3 bases, and the junction contains 9 bases that no gene match accounts for. Sequenced: PBMCs. The V and J segments used are TRBV2 and TRBJ1-2; the junction holds 11 bases that match TRBD1. The sequence came from a man between 60 and 70 years old in good health and CMV-seronegative. This receptor carries the CDR3 CASRLDRGPRDYGYTF. The nucleotide sequence is given as TGTGCCAGCAGATTGGACAGGGGGCCGCGGGACTATGGCTACACCTTC.